These 2 T cell receptor beta chains originate from one sample sequenced in a study of blood T cell repertoires in COVID-19. TCRdb keeps only in-frame clones here, not all; method: immunoSEQ multiplex PCR. The repertoire holds 150,000 to 200,000 clones, with 85% to 90% as singletons. Material: peripheral blood. The receptors derive from a man younger than 35 with acute or convalescent COVID-19.

The CDR3 DNA reads as TGCGCCAGTACCCGAGGAGGGGGCCCGGATGGCTACACCTTC. This translates into CASTRGGGPDGYTF. The V and J genes are TRBV5-1 and TRBJ1-2, with 7 nucleotides matching TRBD1. The V gene end was trimmed by 8 bases and the J gene end by 6 bases; junction bases not matched to a gene: 13. CDR1 is SGHRS, CDR2 YFSETQ, per germline. The CDR3 is made up of 14 amino acids.

The rearrangement joins TRBV25-1 to TRBJ1-1, with D tentatively TRBD1 (5 bases). The CDR3 runs 13 residues. V lost 4 bases and J lost 4, with 10 bases in between. The germline V gene encodes CDR1 MGHDK and CDR2 SYGVNS. CDR3 coding DNA: TGTGCCAGCAGTGGAAGGGGAAGCACTGAAGCTTTCTTT. Its protein product is CASSGRGSTEAFF.